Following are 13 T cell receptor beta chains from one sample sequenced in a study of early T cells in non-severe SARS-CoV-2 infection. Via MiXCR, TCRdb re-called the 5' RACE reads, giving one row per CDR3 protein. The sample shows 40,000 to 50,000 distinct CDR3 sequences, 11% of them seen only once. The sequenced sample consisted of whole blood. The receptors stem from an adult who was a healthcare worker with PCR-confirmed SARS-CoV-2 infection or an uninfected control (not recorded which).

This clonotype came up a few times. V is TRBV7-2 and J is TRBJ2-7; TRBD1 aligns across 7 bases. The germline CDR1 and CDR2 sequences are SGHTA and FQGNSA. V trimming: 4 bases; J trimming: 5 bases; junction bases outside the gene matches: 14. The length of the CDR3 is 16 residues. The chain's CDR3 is CASSSTQLTGSHEQYF. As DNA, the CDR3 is TGTGCCAGCAGCTCAACCCAACTGACAGGGTCCCACGAGCAGTACTTC.

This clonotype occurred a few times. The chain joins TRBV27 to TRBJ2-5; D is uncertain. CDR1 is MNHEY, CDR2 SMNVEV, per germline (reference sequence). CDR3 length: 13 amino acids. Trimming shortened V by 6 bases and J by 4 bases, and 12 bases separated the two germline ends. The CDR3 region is CASSHRPGETQYF. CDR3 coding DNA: TGTGCCAGCAGCCACCGGCCCGGAGAGACCCAGTACTTC.

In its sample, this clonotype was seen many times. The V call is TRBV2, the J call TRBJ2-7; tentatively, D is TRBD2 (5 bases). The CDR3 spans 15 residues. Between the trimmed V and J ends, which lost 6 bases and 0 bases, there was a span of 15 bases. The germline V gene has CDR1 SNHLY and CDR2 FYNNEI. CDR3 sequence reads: CASRRRERSSYEQYF. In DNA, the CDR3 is TGTGCCAGCAGGCGCCGGGAAAGGAGCTCCTACGAGCAGTACTTC.

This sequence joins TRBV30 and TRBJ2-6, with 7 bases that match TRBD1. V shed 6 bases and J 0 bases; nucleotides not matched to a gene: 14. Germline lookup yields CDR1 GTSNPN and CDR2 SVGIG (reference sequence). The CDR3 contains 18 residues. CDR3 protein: CACPLVGQATSGANVLTF. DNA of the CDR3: TGTGCCTGCCCCCTGGTCGGACAGGCAACCTCTGGGGCCAACGTCCTGACTTTC.

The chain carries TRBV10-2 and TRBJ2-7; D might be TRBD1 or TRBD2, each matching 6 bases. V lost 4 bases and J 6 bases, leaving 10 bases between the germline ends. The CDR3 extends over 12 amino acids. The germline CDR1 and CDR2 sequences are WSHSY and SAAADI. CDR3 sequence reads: CASSAKGGEQYF. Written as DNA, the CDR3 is TGCGCCAGCAGTGCGAAGGGGGGCGAGCAGTACTTC.

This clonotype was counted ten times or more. This CDR3 is CASSMNGNVPGQSPTKNIQYF. DNA for the CDR3: TGTGCCAGTAGTATGAATGGGAACGTGCCGGGACAATCACCTACCAAAAACATTCAGTACTTC. This chain joins TRBV19 and TRBJ2-4; D is perhaps TRBD1 (6 bases). The V end was cut by 3 bases, the J end by 2 bases, with 29 bases between. CDR3 length equals 21 residues. Germline V gives CDR1 LNHDA, CDR2 SQIVND (reference sequence).

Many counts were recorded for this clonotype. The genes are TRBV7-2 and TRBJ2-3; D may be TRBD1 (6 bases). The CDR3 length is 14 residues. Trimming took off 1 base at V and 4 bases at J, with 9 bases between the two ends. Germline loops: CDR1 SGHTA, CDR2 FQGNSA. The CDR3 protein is CASSLGQAPDTQYF. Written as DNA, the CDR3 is TGTGCCAGCAGCTTAGGACAGGCGCCAGATACGCAGTATTTT.

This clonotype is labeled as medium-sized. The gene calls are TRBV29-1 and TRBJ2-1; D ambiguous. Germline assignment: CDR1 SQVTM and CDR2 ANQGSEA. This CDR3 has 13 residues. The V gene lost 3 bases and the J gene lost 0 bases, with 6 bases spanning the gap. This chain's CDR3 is CSVDGSSYNEQFF. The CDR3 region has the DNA TGCAGCGTTGACGGAAGCTCCTACAATGAGCAGTTCTTC.

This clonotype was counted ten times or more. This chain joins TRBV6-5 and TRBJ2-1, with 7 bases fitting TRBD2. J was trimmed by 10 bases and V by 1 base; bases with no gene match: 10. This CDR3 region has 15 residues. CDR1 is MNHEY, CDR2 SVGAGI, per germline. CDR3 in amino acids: CASSYWAGVVEEQFF. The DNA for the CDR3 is TGTGCCAGCAGTTACTGGGCGGGGGTGGTCGAGGAGCAGTTCTTC.

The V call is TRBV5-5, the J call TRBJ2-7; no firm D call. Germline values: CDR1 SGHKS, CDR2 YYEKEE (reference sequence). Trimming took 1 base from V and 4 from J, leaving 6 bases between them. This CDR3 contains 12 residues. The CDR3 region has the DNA TGTGCCAGCAGCTTGCCCGAGTACGAGCAGTACTTC. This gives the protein CASSLPEYEQYF.

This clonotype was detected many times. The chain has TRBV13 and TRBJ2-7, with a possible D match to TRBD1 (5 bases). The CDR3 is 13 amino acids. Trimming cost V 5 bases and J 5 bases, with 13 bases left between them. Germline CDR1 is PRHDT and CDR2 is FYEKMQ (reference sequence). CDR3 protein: CASSLQGFHEQYF. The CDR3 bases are TGTGCCAGCAGCCTGCAGGGTTTCCACGAGCAGTACTTC.

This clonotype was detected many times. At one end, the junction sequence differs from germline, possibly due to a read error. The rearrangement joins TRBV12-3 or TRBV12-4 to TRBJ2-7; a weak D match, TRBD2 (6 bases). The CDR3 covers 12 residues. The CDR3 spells CASSFQDGTPNF. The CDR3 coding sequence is TGTGCCAGCAGTTTTCAAGATGGGACTCCGAACTTC.

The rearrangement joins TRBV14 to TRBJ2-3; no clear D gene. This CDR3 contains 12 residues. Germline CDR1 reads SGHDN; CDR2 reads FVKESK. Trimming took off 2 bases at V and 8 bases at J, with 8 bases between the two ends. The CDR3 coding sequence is TGTGCCAGCAGCCAATCGGCCGGTACGCAGTATTTT. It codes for CASSQSAGTQYF. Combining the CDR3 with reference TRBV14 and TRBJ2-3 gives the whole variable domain EAGVTQFPSHSVIEKGQTVTLRCDPISGHDNLYWYRRVMGKEIKFLLHFVKESKQDESGMPNNRFLAERTGGTYSTLKVQPAELEDSGVYFCASSQSAGTQYFGPGTRLTVL.